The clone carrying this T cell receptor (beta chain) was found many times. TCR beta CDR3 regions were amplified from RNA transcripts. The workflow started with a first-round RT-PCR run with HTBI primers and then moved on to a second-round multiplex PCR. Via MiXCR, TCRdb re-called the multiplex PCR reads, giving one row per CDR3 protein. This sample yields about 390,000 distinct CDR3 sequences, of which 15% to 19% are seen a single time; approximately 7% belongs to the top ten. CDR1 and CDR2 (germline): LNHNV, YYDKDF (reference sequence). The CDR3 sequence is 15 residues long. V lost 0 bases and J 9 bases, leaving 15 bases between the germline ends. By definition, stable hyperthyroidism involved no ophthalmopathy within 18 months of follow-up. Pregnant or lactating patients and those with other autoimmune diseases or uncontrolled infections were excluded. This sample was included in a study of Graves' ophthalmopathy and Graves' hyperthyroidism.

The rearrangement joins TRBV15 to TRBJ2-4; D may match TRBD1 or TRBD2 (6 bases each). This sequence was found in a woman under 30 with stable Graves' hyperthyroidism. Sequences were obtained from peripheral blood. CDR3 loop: CATSRDGGGLSIQYF. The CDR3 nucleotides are TGTGCCACCAGCAGAGATGGTGGGGGGCTAAGCATTCAGTACTTC.